This T cell receptor beta chain emerged from a study of T cells in women clearing cervical HPV infection. At the level of the study: With HLA typing for only a few women, HLA confounding remains possible.

Profiled with immunoSEQ multiplex PCR; TCRdb holds only in-frame clones, not every one. The sample data list 30,000 to 40,000 clones. Sequencing used blood buffy coat. This sequence originates from a woman between 18 and 69 years old with a cervical HPV16 infection that either progressed to CIN3+ or cleared (not recorded which).

The sequenced CDR3 bases are TGTGCCAGTATGGGGGGATACTCCACAGATACC. It translates to CASMGGYSTDT. The full CDR3 reads CASMGGYSTDTYTF. The rearrangement joins TRBV7-9 to TRBJ1-2; D possibly corresponds to TRBD1 (5 bases). The CDR3 end lies 3 residues beyond the end of the read and is filled in from the germline J gene. The CDR3 consists of 14 residues. Germline V lookup: CDR1 SEHNR, CDR2 FQNEAQ (reference sequence).